The rows below give T cell receptor beta chains drawn from one sample of a study of blood T cells in healthy people across ages. TCRdb redid the calling of the 5' RACE reads with MiXCR, one entry per CDR3 protein. The sample has some 860,000 distinct CDR3 sequences; around 50% are singletons. The specimen sequenced was blood. The origin of the receptors is a middle-aged man in good health. Both conserved end residues are part of each CDR3. A D gene is named only where the DNA matches it firmly. Size is stated for part of the rows, as once, few or many counts, or as a class when the clone is expanded.

D	size	V	J	CDR3	DNA
-	-	TRBV3-1	TRBJ2-7	CASSPGHGGPYEQYF	TGTGCCAGCAGCCCGGGTCATGGCGGACCTTACGAGCAGTACTTC
TRBD1	few	TRBV7-3	TRBJ2-7	CASARDRTRQYF	TGTGCCAGCGCCCGGGACAGGACCAGGCAGTACTTC
-	-	TRBV20-1	TRBJ2-7	CSATGLYYEQYF	TGCAGTGCTACTGGGCTTTACTACGAGCAGTACTTC
TRBD2	few	TRBV6-2/TRBV6-3	TRBJ2-4	CASIKSGTNKNIQYF	TGTGCCAGCATCAAGTCCGGGACTAACAAAAACATTCAGTACTTC
TRBD1	few	TRBV6-1	TRBJ2-5	CASSVETGSGYQETQYF	TGTGCCAGCAGTGTCGAGACAGGGTCTGGGTACCAAGAGACCCAGTACTTC
TRBD1	-	TRBV6-2/TRBV6-3	TRBJ1-5	CASSRGTGLYSNQPQHF	TGTGCCAGCAGTCGCGGGACAGGATTATATAGCAATCAGCCCCAGCATTTT
-	-	TRBV28	TRBJ1-6	CASLGSYNSPLHF	TGTGCCAGTCTTGGGTCCTATAATTCACCCCTCCACTTT
-	many	TRBV3-1	TRBJ1-2	CASSQDMAGVGLNGYTF	TGTGCCAGCAGCCAAGATATGGCAGGGGTCGGATTAAATGGCTACACCTTC
-	once	TRBV25-1	TRBJ1-5	CASSDGQFNQPQHF	TGTGCCAGCAGTGACGGACAGTTTAATCAGCCCCAGCATTTT
TRBD2	-	TRBV5-1	TRBJ2-7	CASSLATSGNEQYF	TGCGCCAGCAGCTTGGCGACTAGCGGCAATGAGCAGTACTTC